This TCR beta chain was recovered during a study of CD8+CD57+ T cells in acquired aplastic anemia. The V end lost 5 bases, the J end lost 10 bases, and 26 bases lay between the germline ends. From germline, CDR1 is MGHDK and CDR2 SYGVNS. This CDR3 has 16 amino acids. CDR3 and TCR beta VDJ profiling relied on a genomic DNA template. Using its own MiXCR run on the reads, TCRdb lists one record per CDR3 protein. The sample has around 230,000 distinct CDR3 sequences; roughly 55% are singletons. The J gene is TRBJ1-2, the V gene TRBV25-1; possibly TRBD1 for D (6 bases). This clonotype was sampled from a human donor in good health. What was sequenced was sorted CD4+, CD8+, or CD8+CD57+ T cells (not recorded which) from PBMCs. The CDR3 loop is CASSFPARQASNVYTF. The CDR3 nucleotides are TGTGCCAGCAGTTTTCCCGCCCGACAGGCGAGTAATGTCTACACCTTC.